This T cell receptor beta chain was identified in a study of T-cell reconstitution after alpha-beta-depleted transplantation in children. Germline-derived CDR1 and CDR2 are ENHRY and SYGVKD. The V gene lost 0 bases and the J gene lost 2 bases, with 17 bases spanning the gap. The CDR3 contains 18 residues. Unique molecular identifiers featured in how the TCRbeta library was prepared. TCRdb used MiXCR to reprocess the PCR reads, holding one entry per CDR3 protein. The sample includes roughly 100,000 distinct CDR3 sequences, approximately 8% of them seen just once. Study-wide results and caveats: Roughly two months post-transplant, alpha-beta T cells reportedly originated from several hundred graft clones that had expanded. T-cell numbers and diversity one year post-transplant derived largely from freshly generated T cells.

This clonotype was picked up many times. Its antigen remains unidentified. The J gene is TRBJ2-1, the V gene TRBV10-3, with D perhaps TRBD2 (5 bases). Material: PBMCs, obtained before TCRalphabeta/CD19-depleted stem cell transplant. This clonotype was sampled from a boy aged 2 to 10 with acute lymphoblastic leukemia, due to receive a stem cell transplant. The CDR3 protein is CAISESGSASIPYNEQFF. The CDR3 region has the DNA TGTGCCATCAGTGAGTCGGGGAGTGCCAGTATCCCCTACAATGAGCAGTTCTTC.